This TCR beta chain appears in the sequencing data of a study of OX40 agonist ivuxolimab in advanced cancers. Here immunoSEQ multiplex PCR was the method, and the copy in TCRdb shows in-frame clones only, minus some. The repertoire has about 110,000 clones, less than 95% of them found once; the top ten carry over 0.6%. V shed 2 bases and J 2 bases; nucleotides not matched to a gene: 3. There are 14 residues in the CDR3. CDR1 is LNHDA and CDR2 is SQIVND in the germline V gene (reference sequence). The receptor was derived from an adult with an advanced solid tumor such as melanoma, head and neck, liver or kidney cancer. Source: CD4+ or CD8+ T cells sorted from blood, taken in a trial of the OX40 agonist ivuxolimab. This rearrangement joins TRBV19 to TRBJ2-7; the match to TRBD2 covers 7 bases. CDR3 DNA sequence: TGTGCCAGTAGTATATCGACTAGCACCTACGAGCAGTACTTC. Protein product: CASSISTSTYEQYF.